The 11 T cell receptor beta chains below all came from one sample that was sequenced in a study of T-cell reconstitution after alpha-beta-depleted transplantation in children. The TCRbeta library incorporated unique molecular identifiers. TCRdb redid the calling of the PCR reads with MiXCR, one entry per CDR3 protein. The data contain about 490,000 distinct CDR3 sequences, approximately 10% of them seen just once; the ten biggest clones take up 2%. The material was PBMCs, obtained before TCRalphabeta/CD19-depleted stem cell transplant. The receptors were sampled from a child aged 2-15 years with inherited bone marrow failure, due to receive a stem cell transplant.

This clonotype has at least ten counts. V usage is TRBV5-1 and J usage is TRBJ2-1; 10 bases are shared with TRBD2. The V gene's germline CDR1 is SGHRS and CDR2 YFSETQ. J was trimmed by 9 bases and V by 0 bases; bases with no gene match: 9. The CDR3 length is 16 residues. The CDR3 sequence is CASSLAPPSGRGEQFF. Written as DNA, the CDR3 is TGCGCCAGCAGCTTGGCACCCCCTAGCGGGAGAGGTGAGCAGTTCTTC.

In this sample, this clonotype turned up many times. The gene calls are TRBV7-2 and TRBJ2-1; D gene ambiguous. V lost 1 base and J 6 bases, leaving 7 bases between the germline ends. This CDR3 contains 13 residues. The V gene's germline CDR1 is SGHTA and CDR2 FQGNSA. The CDR3 protein is CASSLGPPNEQFF. DNA for the CDR3: TGTGCCAGCAGCTTAGGACCGCCCAATGAGCAGTTCTTC.

This clonotype was seen ten or more times. This chain connects TRBV20-1 to TRBJ2-7; TRBD2 matches 10 bases. CDR3 size: 14 residues. The germline V gene encodes CDR1 DFQATT and CDR2 SNEGSKA (reference sequence). V was pared by 6 bases and J by 6 bases, with 11 bases of the junction left unmatched. The CDR3 region has the DNA TGCAGTGCCAACCGAGCGGGAGGGCTGCCCGAGCAGTACTTC. It specifies CSANRAGGLPEQYF.

This clonotype has ten or more counts. The chain uses TRBV20-1 and TRBJ2-7; D not resolved. Trimming cost V 2 bases and J 2 bases, with 7 bases left between them. Germline V gives CDR1 DFQATT, CDR2 SNEGSKA (reference sequence). This CDR3 spans 12 amino acids. The CDR3 DNA reads TGCAGTGCTAGAAGGCAAGCCTACGAGCAGTACTTC. Translated: CSARRQAYEQYF.

Comment on this clonotype: A read error may explain this, as a much larger clone is one base away. This chain uses TRBV10-3 with TRBJ2-3, with a tentative D call TRBD1 (6 bases). Germline V gene data show CDR1 as ENHRY and CDR2 as SYGVKD. This CDR3 is 13 amino acids long. The CDR3 protein is CAFRGGLTYTQYF. The CDR3 bases are TGTGCCTTCAGGGGCGGGCTCACATATACGCAGTATTTT.

The chain has TRBV7-2 and TRBJ2-2, with TRBD2 matching over 7 bases. The germline gives CDR1 SGHTA, CDR2 FQGNSA. Unmatched junction bases numbered 6, after V lost 5 bases and J lost 6 bases. The CDR3 has 14 amino acids. The CDR3 here is CASSRVGGSGELFF. In DNA form, the CDR3 reads TGTGCCAGCAGCCGGGTCGGGGGGTCCGGGGAGCTGTTTTTT.

This clonotype has a count of ten or more. The CDR3 sequence is CASSKGPSQETQYF. CDR3 bases: TGTGCCAGCAGCAAAGGACCTAGTCAAGAGACCCAGTACTTC. The chain is built from TRBV2 and TRBJ2-5; D unresolved. The V end was cut by 6 bases, the J end by 2 bases, with 13 bases between. CDR3 length: 14 amino acids. CDR1 is SNHLY and CDR2 is FYNNEI in the germline V gene.

This clonotype showed up many times. This chain connects TRBV29-1 to TRBJ2-6; D is unresolved. V gave up 6 bases and J gave up 0 bases, with 27 bases separating them. The CDR3 is 20 amino acids. Germline V lookup: CDR1 SQVTM, CDR2 ANQGSEA. CDR3 in DNA: TGCAGCGTGATGACACCCCTCCTCTTGGTCCCTTTCTCTGGGGCCAACGTCCTGACTTTC. This gives the protein CSVMTPLLLVPFSGANVLTF.

This clonotype was recorded many times. V and J are TRBV27 and TRBJ2-7, with 8 nucleotides matching TRBD1. The CDR3 is 14 amino acids. Germline CDR1 and CDR2: MNHEY and SMNVEV (reference sequence). The junction had 5 bases not matched to a gene; V was cut back by 5 bases and J by 2 bases. The CDR3 loop is CASSPSGQAYEQYF. The CDR3 coding sequence is TGTGCCAGCAGTCCATCGGGACAGGCCTACGAGCAGTACTTC.

The V gene is TRBV19, the J gene TRBJ2-7; D is uncertain. The germline V gene encodes CDR1 LNHDA and CDR2 SQIVND (reference sequence). V was pared by 3 bases and J by 1 base, with 13 bases between. The CDR3 covers 15 residues. CDR3 residues: CASSMSAGLSYEQYF. For the CDR3, the DNA is TGTGCCAGTAGTATGTCGGCAGGCCTGTCCTACGAGCAGTACTTC. Supplemented by reference TRBV19 and TRBJ2-7, the full variable domain reads DGGITQSPKYLFRKEGQNVTLSCEQNLNHDAMYWYRQDPGQGLRLIYYSQIVNDFQKGDIAEGYSVSREKKESFPLTVTSAQKNPTAFYLCASSMSAGLSYEQYFGPGTRLTVT.

This clonotype has a handful of counts. J is TRBJ2-2 and V is TRBV27; no definite D call. The CDR3 contains 13 residues. CDR1 and CDR2 from the germline V gene are MNHEY and SMNVEV (reference sequence). Trimming pared 4 bases from V and 7 bases from J, leaving 10 bases between. CDR3 bases: TGTGCCAGCAGTTCCGGAGTTCTCGGGGAGCTGTTTTTT. Protein sequence: CASSSGVLGELFF.